The TCR beta chain described here comes from a study of blood T cell repertoires in COVID-19. Turning to the study itself: PBMCs, B-cell-depleted T cells, or T cells were the source of the cDNA or gDNA that made up the material.

In germline, CDR1 is LGHNA, CDR2 YNFKEQ. With 0 bases removed from V and 6 bases from J, the gap between germline ends came to 9 bases. The CDR3 contains 13 residues. The table came from immunoSEQ multiplex PCR; TCRdb's copy has only in-frame clones and leaves some out. The table has 65,000 to 80,000 clones, over 75% seen once; the top ten hold 5% to 6.5%. This TCR derives from a man between 50 and 59 years old with active COVID-19. The genes are TRBV4-2 and TRBJ2-7; possibly TRBD1 for D (6 bases). Sequenced: peripheral blood. This chain's CDR3 is CASSQDTGLEQYF. CDR3 nucleotides: TGTGCCAGCAGCCAAGATACAGGGCTCGAGCAGTACTTC.